This T cell receptor beta chain was retrieved from a study of T cells in Graves' hyperthyroidism and ophthalmopathy. Study summary: Before treatment of any kind, peripheral blood was taken at initial diagnosis. Study findings and constraints: Blood also carried most thyroid clonotypes expanded above 0.001. Ophthalmopathy was model-predicted a median around 6.1 months pre-onset. Stable hyperthyroidism was separated from ophthalmopathy by a model based on 13 V-J features.

RNA transcripts were the template for amplifying TCR beta CDR3 regions. The study used the HTBI primer set for a first-round RT-PCR of the TCR CDR3. TCRdb used MiXCR to reprocess the multiplex PCR reads, holding one entry per CDR3 protein. The sample has 550,000 to 850,000 distinct CDR3 sequences; about 17% are singletons. This clonotype was seen repeatedly, ten times or more. Its antigen is not known. The ends lost 8 bases at V and 4 bases at J; junction bases unmatched: 10. Germline V lookup: CDR1 DFQATT, CDR2 SNEGSKA (reference sequence). The CDR3 is 13 amino acids. The J gene is TRBJ2-7, the V gene TRBV20-1, with 8 bases matching TRBD1. The clonotype was recovered from a woman in her forties or fifties with Graves' hyperthyroidism that later progressed to Graves' ophthalmopathy. Sequenced material: blood. The CDR3 region has the DNA TGCAGTTCCTCAAGGACAGGGCGGTACGAGCAGTACTTC. Amino acids: CSSSRTGRYEQYF.